This TCR beta chain was retrieved from a study of Ad26.COV2.S vaccination and SARS-CoV-2 variants. The wider study: The authors gave Ad26.COV2.S intramuscularly, either once or twice 56 days apart.

Study conclusions and caveats: Similar non-spike TCR breadth was observed in recipients of vaccine and of placebo.

Germline assignment: CDR1 SGHTS and CDR2 YDEGEE. The CDR3 extends over 12 amino acids. The ends were cut back, 2 bases at V and 3 bases at J, with 5 bases in the middle. Sample treatment: about 20 received Ad26.COV2.S at low or high dose, single or two shots; about 5 received placebo; per-sample allocation not given. The study sampled participants on day 63 after the first vaccine or placebo injection. Expression of Wuhan-strain SARS-CoV-2 spike came from the Ad26 vector that formed the vaccine. Libraries were prepared by immunoSEQ multiplex PCR; TCRdb keeps only in-frame clonotypes and omits some of them. This table has hundreds of thousands of clones, 80% to 90% appearing once. A word on this clone: The target antigen is unknown.

The material was peripheral blood, obtained in a trial of Ad26.COV2.S vaccine versus placebo. V gene TRBV5-8 combines with J gene TRBJ1-1; no definite D call. The TCR sequence derives from a person aged 18-65 years who received the Ad26.COV2.S COVID-19 vaccine or a placebo. For the CDR3, the DNA is TGTGCCAGCAGCTTCACCGACACTGAAGCTTTCTTT. It is translated as CASSFTDTEAFF.